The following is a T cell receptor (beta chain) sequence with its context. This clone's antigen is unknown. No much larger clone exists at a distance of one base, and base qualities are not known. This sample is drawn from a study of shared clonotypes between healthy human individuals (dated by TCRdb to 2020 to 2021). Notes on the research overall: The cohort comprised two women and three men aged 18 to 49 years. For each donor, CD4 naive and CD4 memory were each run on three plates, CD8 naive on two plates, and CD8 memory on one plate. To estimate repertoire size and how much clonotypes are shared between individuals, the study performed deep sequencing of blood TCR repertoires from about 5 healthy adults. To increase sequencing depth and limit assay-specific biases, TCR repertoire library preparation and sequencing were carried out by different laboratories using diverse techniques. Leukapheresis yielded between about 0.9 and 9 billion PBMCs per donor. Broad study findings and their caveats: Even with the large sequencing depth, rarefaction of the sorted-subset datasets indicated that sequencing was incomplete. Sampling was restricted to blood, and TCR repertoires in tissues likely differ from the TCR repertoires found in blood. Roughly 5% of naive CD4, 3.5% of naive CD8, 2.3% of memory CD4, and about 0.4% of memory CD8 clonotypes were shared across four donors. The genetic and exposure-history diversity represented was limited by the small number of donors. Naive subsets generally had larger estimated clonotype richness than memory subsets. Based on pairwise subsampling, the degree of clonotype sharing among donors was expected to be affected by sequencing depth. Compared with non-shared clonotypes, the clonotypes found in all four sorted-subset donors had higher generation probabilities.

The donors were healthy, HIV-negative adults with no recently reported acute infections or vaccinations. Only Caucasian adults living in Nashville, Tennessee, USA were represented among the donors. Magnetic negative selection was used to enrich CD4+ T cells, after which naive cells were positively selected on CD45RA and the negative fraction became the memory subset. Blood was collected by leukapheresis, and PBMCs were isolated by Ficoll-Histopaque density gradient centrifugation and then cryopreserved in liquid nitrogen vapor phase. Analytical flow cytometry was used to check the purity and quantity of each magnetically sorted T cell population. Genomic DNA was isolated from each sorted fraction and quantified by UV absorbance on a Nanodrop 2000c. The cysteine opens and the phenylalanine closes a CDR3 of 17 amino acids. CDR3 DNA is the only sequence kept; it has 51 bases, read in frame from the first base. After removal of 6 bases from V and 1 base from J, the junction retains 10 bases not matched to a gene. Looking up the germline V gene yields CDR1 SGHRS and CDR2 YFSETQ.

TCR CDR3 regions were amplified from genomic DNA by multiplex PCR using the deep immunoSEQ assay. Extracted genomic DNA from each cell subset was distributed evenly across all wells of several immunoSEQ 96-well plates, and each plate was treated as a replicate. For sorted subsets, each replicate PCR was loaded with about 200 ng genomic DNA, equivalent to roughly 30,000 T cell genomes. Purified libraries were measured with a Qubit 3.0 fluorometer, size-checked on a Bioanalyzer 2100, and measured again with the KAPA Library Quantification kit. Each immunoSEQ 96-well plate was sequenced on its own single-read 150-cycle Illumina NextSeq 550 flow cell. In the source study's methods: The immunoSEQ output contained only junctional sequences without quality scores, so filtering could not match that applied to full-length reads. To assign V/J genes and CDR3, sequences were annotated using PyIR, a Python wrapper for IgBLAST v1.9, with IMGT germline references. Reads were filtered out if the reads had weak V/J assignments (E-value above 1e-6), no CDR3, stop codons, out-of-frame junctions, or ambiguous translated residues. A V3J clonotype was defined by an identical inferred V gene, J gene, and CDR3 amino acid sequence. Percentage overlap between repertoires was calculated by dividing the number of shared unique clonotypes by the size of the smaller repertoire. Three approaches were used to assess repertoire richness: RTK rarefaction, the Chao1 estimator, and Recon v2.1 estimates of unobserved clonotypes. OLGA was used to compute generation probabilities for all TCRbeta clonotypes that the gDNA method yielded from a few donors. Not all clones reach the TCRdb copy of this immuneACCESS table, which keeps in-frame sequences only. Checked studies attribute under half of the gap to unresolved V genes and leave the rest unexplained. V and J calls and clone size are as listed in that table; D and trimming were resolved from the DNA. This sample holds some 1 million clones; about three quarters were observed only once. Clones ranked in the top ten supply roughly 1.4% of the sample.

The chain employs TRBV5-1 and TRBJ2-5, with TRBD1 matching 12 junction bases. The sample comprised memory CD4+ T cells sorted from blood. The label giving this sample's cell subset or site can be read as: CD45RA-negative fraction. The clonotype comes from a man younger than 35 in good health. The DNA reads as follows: TGCGCCAGCAAAACCGGGACAGGGGGCTCCTTCCAAGAGACCCAGTACTTC. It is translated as CASKTGTGGSFQETQYF.